This section outlines one T cell receptor (beta chain) sequence together with its context. The antigen remains undetermined. The length of the CDR3 is 16 residues. In germline, CDR1 is SGHNT, CDR2 YYREEE (reference sequence). V was pared by 0 bases and J by 7 bases, with 17 bases between. This record belongs to a study of CD8+CD57+ T cells in acquired aplastic anemia. Points from the study as a whole: The study identified twenty-nine CD8+ CDR3 sequences shared by patients and controls.

Genomic DNA served as template for TCR beta VDJ and CDR3 profiling. TCRdb itself ran the reads through MiXCR, one entry per CDR3 protein. The table has approximately 200,000 distinct CDR3 sequences, roughly 64% seen once; the top ten hold 35% to 55%. Specimen: sorted CD4+, CD8+, or CD8+CD57+ T cells (not recorded which) from PBMCs. This chain uses TRBV5-4 with TRBJ2-1; tentatively, D is TRBD2 (7 bases). The source is a human donor with severe aplastic anemia or a healthy control (not recorded which). CDR3 sequence (DNA): TGTGCCAGCAGCTTGGATGGAGGGGGGGTAAGGAATGAGCAGTTCTTC. Its translation: CASSLDGGGVRNEQFF.